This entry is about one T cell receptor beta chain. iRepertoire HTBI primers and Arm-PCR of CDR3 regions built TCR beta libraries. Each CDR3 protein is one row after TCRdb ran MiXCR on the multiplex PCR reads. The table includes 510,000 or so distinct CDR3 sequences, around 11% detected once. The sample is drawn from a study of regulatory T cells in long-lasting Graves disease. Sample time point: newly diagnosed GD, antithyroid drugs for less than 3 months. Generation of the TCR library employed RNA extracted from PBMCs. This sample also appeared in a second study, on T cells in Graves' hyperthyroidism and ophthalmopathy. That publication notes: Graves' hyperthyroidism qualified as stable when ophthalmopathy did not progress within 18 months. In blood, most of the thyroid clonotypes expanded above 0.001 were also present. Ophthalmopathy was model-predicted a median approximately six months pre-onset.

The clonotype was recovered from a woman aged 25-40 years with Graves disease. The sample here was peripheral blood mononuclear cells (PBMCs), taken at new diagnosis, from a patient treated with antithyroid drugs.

CDR3 coding DNA: TGTGCCAGCAGTTACGATGGGGTGAGTGAGCAGTTCTTC. This gives the protein CASSYDGVSEQFF. V gene TRBV6-5 combines with J gene TRBJ2-1; D is unclear. V was clipped by 2 bases and J by 9 bases, with 11 bases between them. CDR3 length equals 13 residues. The germline V gene has CDR1 MNHEY and CDR2 SVGAGI.